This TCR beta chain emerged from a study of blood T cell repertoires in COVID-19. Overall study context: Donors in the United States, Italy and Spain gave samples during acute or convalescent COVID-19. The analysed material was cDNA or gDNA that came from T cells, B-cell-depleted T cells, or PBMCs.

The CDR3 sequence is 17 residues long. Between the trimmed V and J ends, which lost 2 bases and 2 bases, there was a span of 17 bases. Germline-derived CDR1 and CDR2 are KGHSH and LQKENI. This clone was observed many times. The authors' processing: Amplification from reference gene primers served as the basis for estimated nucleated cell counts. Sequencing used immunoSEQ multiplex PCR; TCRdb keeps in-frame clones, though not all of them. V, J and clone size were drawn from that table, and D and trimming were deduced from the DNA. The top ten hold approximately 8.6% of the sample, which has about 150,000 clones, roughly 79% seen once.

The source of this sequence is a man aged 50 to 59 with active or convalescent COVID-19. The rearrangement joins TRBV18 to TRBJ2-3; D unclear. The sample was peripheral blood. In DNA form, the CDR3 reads TGTGCCAGCTCACCAATGATTCTATCGGAGATCACAGATACGCAGTATTTT. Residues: CASSPMILSEITDTQYF.